Shown below are 5 T cell receptor beta chains from a single sample sequenced in a study of spatial heterogeneity in lung cancer. The time point here: blood at routine non-recurrence follow-up after resection. No cell sorting; template was whole RNA from tumor, lung tissue or PBMC. One entry per CDR3 protein, called by TCRdb with MiXCR from the 5' RACE reads. The table has around 27,000 distinct CDR3 sequences, approximately 5.5% seen once. Sample: PBMCs, taken at follow-up. The receptors shown here come from a male donor with early-stage non-small cell lung cancer.

This clonotype was seen many times. The chain employs TRBV4-3 and TRBJ2-1, with D possibly TRBD2 on 5 matching bases. From germline, CDR1 is LGHNA and CDR2 YSLEER. V was clipped by 0 bases and J by 6 bases, with 21 bases between them. This CDR3 contains 18 residues. This CDR3 is CASSQETPLAGQPNEQFF. The CDR3, as DNA: TGCGCCAGCAGCCAAGAAACCCCCCTTGCGGGTCAACCCAATGAGCAGTTCTTC.

The sample holds a few counts of this clonotype. J is TRBJ2-1 and V is TRBV12-3 or TRBV12-4, with D possibly called TRBD1 or TRBD2 (7 bases each). The CDR3 has 14 residues. The V end lost 6 bases, the J end lost 6 bases, and 15 bases lay between the germline ends. CDR3 sequence reads: CASRPRGGLNEQFF. Written as DNA, the CDR3 is TGTGCCAGCAGGCCCAGGGGGGGGCTCAATGAGCAGTTCTTC.

J is TRBJ2-5 and V is TRBV3-1; D might be TRBD1 or TRBD2, each matching 5 bases. This CDR3 region has 15 residues. In germline, CDR1 is LGHDT, CDR2 YNNKEL (reference sequence). With 3 bases removed from V and 3 bases from J, the gap between germline ends came to 14 bases. The CDR3 coding sequence is TGTGCCAGCAGCCAGTTCCGGGGCCCCAAAGAGACCCAGTACTTC. Translation gives CASSQFRGPKETQYF.

There are a few counts of this clonotype. This chain links TRBV7-2 with TRBJ1-1; 9 bases are shared with TRBD1. J was trimmed by 3 bases and V by 2 bases; bases with no gene match: 7. This CDR3 has 16 amino acids. Germline loops: CDR1 SGHTA, CDR2 FQGNSA. In DNA, the CDR3 is TGTGCCAGCAGCTTAAACAGGGGGCTGAGGTACACTGAAGCTTTCTTT. Residues: CASSLNRGLRYTEAFF.

In this sample, this clonotype turned up many times. The V gene is TRBV12-3 or TRBV12-4, the J gene TRBJ1-1; weak D call: TRBD1 (5 bases). V was shortened by 8 bases and J by 0 bases, with 10 bases between the two germline ends. The CDR3 is made up of 13 amino acids. The CDR3 DNA reads as TGTGCCAGCGAGGGACTACTGAACACTGAAGCTTTCTTT. Amino acids: CASEGLLNTEAFF.